A single sample gave rise to the 31 T cell receptor beta chains below, sequenced in a study of OX40 agonist ivuxolimab in advanced cancers. Libraries were prepared by immunoSEQ multiplex PCR; TCRdb keeps only in-frame clonotypes and omits some of them. Of tens of thousands of clones listed, roughly 86% are singletons. The sample here was CD4+ or CD8+ T cells sorted from blood, taken in a trial of the OX40 agonist ivuxolimab. These receptors were taken from an adult with an advanced solid tumor such as melanoma, head and neck, liver or kidney cancer.

The chain combines TRBV7-7 with TRBJ2-7; TRBD2 is a possible D gene (5 bases). With 1 base removed from V and 0 bases from J, the gap between germline ends came to 25 bases. The CDR3 extends over 20 amino acids. Germline CDR1 SSHAT, CDR2 FNYEAQ (reference sequence). The CDR3 region is CASSLEARAIWCLASYEQYF. CDR3 DNA: TGTGCCAGCAGCTTAGAAGCGAGGGCCATTTGGTGCCTCGCCTCCTACGAGCAGTACTTC.

The V and J genes are TRBV9 and TRBJ2-1; 9 bases match TRBD2. The CDR3 is 15 residues long. J was trimmed by 9 bases and V by 2 bases; bases with no gene match: 9. Germline CDR1 reads SGDLS; CDR2 reads YYNGEE. Here the CDR3 DNA reads TGTGCCAGCAGCGTCAGCGGGGGGAGTCTTTCTGAGCAGTTCTTC. Amino acids: CASSVSGGSLSEQFF. The full variable domain, in which reference TRBV9 and TRBJ2-1 provide the parts outside the CDR3, is DSGVTQTPKHLITATGQRVTLRCSPRSGDLSVYWYQQSLDQGLQFLIQYYNGEERAKGNILERFSAQQFPDLHSELNLSSLELGDSALYFCASSVSGGSLSEQFFGPGTRLTVL.

A single count supports this clone. The chain recombines TRBV12-5 with TRBJ1-2; D ambiguous. Germline V gene data show CDR1 as LGHNT and CDR2 as FRNRAP. Trimming left V 1 base short and J 4 bases short, with 7 bases between. The CDR3 extends over 13 amino acids. The CDR3 here is CASGLDRAYGYTF. CDR3 coding DNA: TGTGCTAGTGGTTTGGACCGGGCCTATGGCTACACCTTC.

The rearrangement links TRBV5-6 to TRBJ2-5; D perhaps matches TRBD2 (6 bases). The CDR3 totals 14 residues. V lost 3 bases to trimming and J lost 4 bases, with 13 bases between them. From germline, CDR1 is SGHDT and CDR2 YYEEEE. In DNA form, the CDR3 reads TGTGCCAGCAGCTCTAAGGGACTGCGAGAGACCCAGTACTTC. Its protein is CASSSKGLRETQYF.

The chain combines TRBV11-2 with TRBJ2-7; 9 bases are a match to TRBD2. Germline V CDR1 and CDR2: SGHAT, FQNNGV. The CDR3 consists of 15 residues. J gave up 4 bases and V 1 base, and 5 bases lay outside the gene matches. The CDR3 DNA follows: TGTGCCAGCAGCTTAGCGGCTAGCGGGACATACGAGCAGTACGTC. Translation gives CASSLAASGTYEQYV.

This clone has a handful of counts. This rearrangement joins TRBV19 to TRBJ2-7; D not resolved. This CDR3 has 11 residues. Germline V gene data show CDR1 as LNHDA and CDR2 as SQIVND (reference sequence). V lost 10 bases to trimming and J lost 3 bases, with 10 bases between them. As DNA, the CDR3 is TGTGCCACGCAGGAGAACTACGAGCAGTACTTC. This sequence encodes CATQENYEQYF.

This sequence joins TRBV7-6 and TRBJ1-4; the D gene is possibly TRBD1 (5 bases). Germline loops: CDR1 SGHVS, CDR2 FNYEAQ. Trimming removed 5 bases from V and 7 bases from J, with 14 bases in between. The CDR3 has 14 amino acids. CDR3 amino acids: CASSQIVGAEKLFF. The CDR3 bases are TGTGCCAGCAGCCAAATAGTCGGGGCTGAAAAACTGTTTTTT.

A few counts support this clone. The J gene is TRBJ1-5, the V gene TRBV6-5; maybe TRBD1 (5 bases). The CDR3 consists of 15 residues. The V and J ends lost 2 bases and 6 bases respectively, with 14 bases between them. The germline V gene has CDR1 MNHEY and CDR2 SVGAGI. In DNA, the CDR3 is TGTGCCAGCAGTTACGGCCAGGGTTTAGGTCAGCCCCAGCATTTT. Its protein product is CASSYGQGLGQPQHF.

The chain combines TRBV7-2 with TRBJ1-5, with TRBD1 matching over 7 bases. Germline loops: CDR1 SGHTA, CDR2 FQGNSA. CDR3 size: 15 residues. V dropped 1 base and J dropped 10; count of bases not matched to a gene: 10. CDR3 protein: CASSLVDRAEDPQHF. Written as DNA, the CDR3 is TGTGCCAGCAGCTTAGTCGACAGGGCAGAGGATCCCCAGCATTTT.

This chain links TRBV7-6 with TRBJ1-1; a possible D gene is TRBD1 (5 bases). V lost 5 bases and J lost 3, with 19 bases in between. This CDR3 is 16 amino acids long. Germline CDR1 reads SGHVS; CDR2 reads FNYEAQ. The CDR3 nucleotides read TGTGCCAGCAGCGAAGAGTTGGGAGAAGGGGACACTGAAGCTTTCTTT. Protein: CASSEELGEGDTEAFF.

The chain joins TRBV28 to TRBJ1-1; TRBD1 matches 11 bases. The CDR3 runs to 15 residues. V was pared by 7 bases and J by 3 bases, with 7 bases of the junction left unmatched. CDR1 and CDR2 (germline): MDHEN, SYDVKM. Here the CDR3 reads CASTRPGQGDTEAFF. The CDR3 DNA sequence: TGTGCCAGCACCAGACCGGGACAGGGGGACACTGAAGCTTTCTTT.

The V gene is TRBV9, the J gene TRBJ1-1; no clear D. In germline, CDR1 is SGDLS, CDR2 YYNGEE. The CDR3 runs 14 residues. V was cut by 4 bases and J by 1 base, with 11 bases left in between. The CDR3 reads CASSPKTENTEAFF. For the CDR3, the DNA is TGTGCCAGCAGCCCAAAGACGGAGAACACTGAAGCTTTCTTT.

This sequence joins TRBV12-2 and TRBJ2-2; the table's TRBD1 call for D was not verified on the DNA. TRBV12-2 is termed a pseudogene. CDR3 length: 17 amino acids. CDR3 nucleotide sequence: TGTGCAAGTCGCTTAGTAGGTGGGGCTGCGAACACCGGGGAGCTGTTTTTT. Encoded protein: CASRLVGGAANTGELFF.

The V call is TRBV4-1, the J call TRBJ1-2; no reliable D call. V lost 0 bases, J lost 8 bases, and 10 bases lay in between. CDR3 length equals 13 residues. Per the germline V gene, CDR1 is MGHRA and CDR2 is YSYEKL. The CDR3: CASSQEEERGYTF. The CDR3 region has the DNA TGCGCCAGCAGCCAAGAAGAGGAGCGGGGCTACACCTTC.

The CDR3 reads CASSVGYNEQFF. CDR3 sequence (DNA): TGTGCCAGCAGCGTAGGGTACAATGAGCAGTTCTTC. J is TRBJ2-1 and V is TRBV9, with unresolved D. Germline-derived CDR1 and CDR2 are SGDLS and YYNGEE. The CDR3 extends over 12 amino acids. The V gene lost 0 bases and the J gene lost 4 bases, with 2 bases spanning the gap.

This clone has only a few counts. This sequence joins TRBV19 and TRBJ1-1, with 7 bases lining up with TRBD1. Per germline, CDR1 LNHDA and CDR2 SQIVND (reference sequence). The CDR3 covers 13 residues. The V segment lost 6 bases and the J segment 7 bases; nucleotides outside the gene matches: 8. CDR3 amino acids: CASREQGRDEAFF. CDR3 nucleotide sequence: TGTGCCAGTAGGGAACAGGGGAGGGATGAAGCTTTCTTT.

The gene calls are TRBV2 and TRBJ1-5, with TRBD1 as a possible D gene (5 bases). In germline, CDR1 is SNHLY, CDR2 FYNNEI. V dropped 4 bases and J dropped 3 bases, with 16 bases sitting between them. This CDR3 is built from 16 residues. CDR3 nucleotides: TGTGCCAGCAGTGGAGGGGTACGGGGCTTCAATCAGCCCCAGCATTTT. Its translation is CASSGGVRGFNQPQHF.

The chain carries TRBV5-1 and TRBJ1-4; no reliable D call. The CDR3 extends over 14 amino acids. V lost 5 bases, J lost 6 bases, and 14 bases lay in between. CDR1 is SGHRS, CDR2 YFSETQ, per germline. The CDR3 sequence: CASRRGAGDEKLFF. The DNA for the CDR3 is TGCGCCAGCAGGAGAGGAGCAGGTGATGAAAAACTGTTTTTT.

This clone was observed a single time. The J gene is TRBJ2-4, the V gene TRBV27; 9 bases map to TRBD2. The germline gives CDR1 MNHEY, CDR2 SMNVEV (reference sequence). The V and J ends lost 0 bases and 6 bases, in that order; junction bases with no gene match: 6. CDR3 length: 16 residues. The CDR3 DNA reads TGTGCCAGCAGTTTATCCAAGCGGGGGGCGATAAACATTCAGTACTTC. This codes for CASSLSKRGAINIQYF.

This clone was counted a single time. The genes are TRBV27 and TRBJ2-2, with 7 bases that match TRBD1. V lost 5 bases to trimming and J lost 5 bases; unmatched junction nucleotides: 14. The CDR3 loop spans 17 amino acids. Per germline, CDR1 MNHEY and CDR2 SMNVEV (reference sequence). This CDR3 is CASSKIPGQIQTGELFF. The CDR3 DNA follows: TGTGCCAGCAGTAAAATCCCGGGACAGATTCAAACCGGGGAGCTGTTTTTT.

This rearrangement joins TRBV6-6 to TRBJ2-1; no reliable D call. The CDR3 sequence is 11 residues long. V lost 5 bases and J lost 8, with 7 bases in between. CDR1 MNHNY and CDR2 SVGAGI come from the germline V gene (reference sequence). CDR3 amino acids: CASSPSDEQFF. The CDR3 DNA sequence: TGTGCCAGCAGTCCCTCCGATGAGCAGTTCTTC.

The V call is TRBV11-3, the J call TRBJ2-2, with D perhaps TRBD2 (5 bases). The germline CDR1 and CDR2 sequences are SGHNT and YENEEA. This CDR3 comprises 14 residues. Trimming pared 6 bases from V and 3 bases from J, leaving 11 bases between. The CDR3 here is CASSPSGYTGELFF. CDR3 DNA sequence: TGTGCCAGCAGTCCATCGGGGTACACCGGGGAGCTGTTTTTT.

This sequence joins TRBV4-1 and TRBJ2-1, with TRBD2 as a possible D gene (5 bases). V was trimmed by 0 bases and J by 6 bases, leaving 9 bases between them. The CDR3 extends over 14 amino acids. Germline loops: CDR1 MGHRA, CDR2 YSYEKL. CDR3 bases: TGCGCCAGCAGCCAAGACGACTACCTCAATGAGCAGTTCTTC. This sequence encodes CASSQDDYLNEQFF.

This chain links TRBV21-1 with TRBJ2-4; the D call in the table, TRBD2, was not verified against the DNA. TRBV21-1 constitutes a pseudogene. This CDR3 spans 15 amino acids. In DNA, the CDR3 is TGTGCCAGCAGCAAACCGGACTCCGGGGGGAACATTCAGTACTTC. Protein product: CASSKPDSGGNIQYF.

V usage is TRBV29-1 and J usage is TRBJ1-2, with D maybe TRBD1 (6 bases). V shed 7 bases and J shed 8 bases, with 17 bases lying between them. Germline V gives CDR1 SQVTM, CDR2 ANQGSEA. This CDR3 comprises 12 residues. The CDR3 nucleotides are TGCAGCGCCCCGACAGGCGTTTACGGCTACACCTTC. Its protein is CSAPTGVYGYTF.

The chain is built from TRBV6-6 and TRBJ1-1; D may be TRBD1 (6 bases). Trimming left V 4 bases short and J 1 base short, with 7 bases between. This CDR3 contains 13 residues. Germline V gives CDR1 MNHNY, CDR2 SVGAGI (reference sequence). CDR3 in DNA: TGTGCCAGCAGTTTAGGGGGGAACACTGAAGCTTTCTTT. The encoded protein is CASSLGGNTEAFF.

CDR3 sequence (DNA): TGCGCCAGCAGTCGGGGATCCTACTACGAGCAGTACTTC. This sequence encodes CASSRGSYYEQYF. The rearrangement links TRBV4-1 to TRBJ2-7, with D possibly being TRBD2 (5 bases). Per germline, CDR1 MGHRA and CDR2 YSYEKL. Trimming cost V 6 bases and J 3 bases, with 12 bases left between them. CDR3 length: 13 residues.

The V call is TRBV6-5, the J call TRBJ1-2, with 8 nucleotides matching TRBD1. The trim removed 6 bases at V and 6 bases at J, leaving 3 bases unmatched. Germline V gene lookup returns CDR1 MNHEY and CDR2 SVGAGI. The length of the CDR3 is 12 residues. DNA for the CDR3: TGTGCCAGCAGCCGGGACAGGAATGGCTACACCTTC. This gives the protein CASSRDRNGYTF.

This clone was detected once. The chain couples TRBV11-2 to TRBJ2-5; TRBD2 might be the D (5 bases). The CDR3 is 17 residues long. V was trimmed by 4 bases and J by 2 bases, leaving 20 bases between them. Germline values: CDR1 SGHAT, CDR2 FQNNGV. CDR3 region: CASSSGDSIFLQETQYF. The CDR3, as DNA: TGTGCCAGCAGCTCCGGGGATTCGATATTCCTTCAAGAGACCCAGTACTTC.

The chain uses TRBV30 and TRBJ2-2; 8 bases agree with TRBD2. V shed 0 bases, J shed 4 bases, and the junction held 4 bases outside the gene matches. The CDR3 totals 15 residues. Germline CDR1 and CDR2: GTSNPN and SVGIG (reference sequence). In DNA form, the CDR3 reads TGTGCCTGGAGTGTACCCGGGGGGGGCACCGGGGAGCTGTTTTTT. Translation: CAWSVPGGGTGELFF.

The rearrangement links TRBV4-3 to TRBJ1-5; D not certain. Germline CDR1 reads LGHNA; CDR2 reads YSLEER. Trimming removed 0 bases at V and 5 bases at J, with 5 bases between. The CDR3 runs 13 residues. For the CDR3, the DNA is TGCGCCAGCAGCCAAGATTCGGATCAGCCCCAGCATTTT. The encoded protein is CASSQDSDQPQHF.